The 27 T cell receptor beta chains below were found in one sample sequenced in a study of CD8 T cells in ankylosing spondylitis. Study outcomes and limitations: Typical of ankylosing spondylitis blood, it appeared, was a TCR beta motif of several highly homologous variants.

These receptors' antigens are unknown. Via MiXCR, TCRdb re-called the 5' RACE reads, giving one row per CDR3 protein. The data hold under 250,000 distinct CDR3 sequences, with 5.5% to 7.5% observed a single time. The sample was blood, either unsorted or a sorted T cell fraction (not recorded which). Receptor source: a male donor with ankylosing spondylitis.

J is TRBJ2-7 and V is TRBV20-1; D gene unclear. Per germline, CDR1 DFQATT and CDR2 SNEGSKA (reference sequence). Between the trimmed V and J ends, which lost 1 base and 0 bases, there was a span of 10 bases. CDR3 length: 14 amino acids. This CDR3 is CSARVPGSSYEQYF. CDR3 sequence (DNA): TGCAGTGCTAGAGTTCCTGGCAGCTCCTACGAGCAGTACTTC.

This clonotype was detected a few times. The rearrangement links TRBV20-1 to TRBJ1-5, with TRBD1 matching 7 bases. Per germline, CDR1 DFQATT and CDR2 SNEGSKA (reference sequence). V lost 3 bases to trimming and J lost 3 bases; unmatched junction nucleotides: 2. The CDR3 sequence is 13 residues long. The chain's CDR3 is CSASGTDNQPQHF. Here the CDR3 DNA reads TGCAGTGCTAGCGGGACAGACAATCAGCCCCAGCATTTT.

This clonotype appeared many times. The chain has TRBV29-1 and TRBJ2-7, with a possible D match to TRBD2 (5 bases). CDR1 is SQVTM, CDR2 ANQGSEA, per germline. The CDR3 has 11 amino acids. V lost 4 bases and J lost 7, with 11 bases in between. The CDR3 sequence is CSVVKGGEQYF. DNA of the CDR3: TGCAGCGTTGTTAAGGGCGGGGAGCAGTACTTC.

This clonotype has at least ten counts. This chain links TRBV12-3 or TRBV12-4 with TRBJ2-4; 7 bases align to TRBD1. Losses at the gene ends were 7 bases for V and 0 bases for J; bases not matched to a gene: 9. The CDR3 loop spans 16 amino acids. DNA of the CDR3: TGTGCCAGCACCTTGACAGGGAATCTAGCCAAAAACATTCAGTACTTC. Protein sequence: CASTLTGNLAKNIQYF.

The V and J genes are TRBV10-3 and TRBJ2-7; TRBD1 aligns across 10 bases. Germline trimming cut 10 bases from V and 3 bases from J; bases unmatched to any gene: 6. From germline, CDR1 is ENHRY and CDR2 SYGVKD. The CDR3 has 13 residues. The CDR3 is CATWRDRGYEQYF. DNA of the CDR3: TGTGCCACTTGGAGGGACAGGGGCTACGAGCAGTACTTC.

This clonotype appeared many times. J is TRBJ2-1 and V is TRBV14, with D hard to call. This CDR3 spans 14 amino acids. The V end was cut by 0 bases, the J end by 9 bases, with 12 bases between. Germline-derived CDR1 and CDR2 are SGHDN and FVKESK. The CDR3: CASSQEQPASEQFF. The DNA of the CDR3 is TGTGCCAGCAGCCAAGAGCAACCCGCAAGTGAGCAGTTCTTC.

The sample holds many counts of this clonotype. The genes are TRBV12-3 or TRBV12-4 and TRBJ2-7; the D gene is possibly TRBD2 (6 bases). This CDR3 has 13 amino acids. Trimming took 4 bases from V and 2 from J, leaving 9 bases between them. CDR3 DNA: TGTGCCAGCAGTTGGACGGGGGCCTACGAGCAGTACTTC. Amino acids: CASSWTGAYEQYF.

This clonotype was counted at least ten times. The J gene is TRBJ2-3, the V gene TRBV29-1; 10 bases are a match to TRBD2. Germline values: CDR1 SQVTM, CDR2 ANQGSEA. V was clipped by 6 bases and J by 7 bases; unmatched bases: 10. This CDR3 region has 14 residues. The CDR3: CSVAPGLASYTQYF. DNA of the CDR3: TGCAGCGTCGCCCCGGGACTAGCGTCTTATACGCAGTATTTT.

This clonotype was detected ten times or more. The rearrangement joins TRBV28 to TRBJ2-2; D is unresolved. The CDR3 is made up of 16 amino acids. Per germline, CDR1 MDHEN and CDR2 SYDVKM. V dropped 2 bases and J dropped 4 bases, with 14 bases sitting between them. CDR3 in amino acids: CASSLDTEASTGELFF. In nucleotides, the CDR3 is TGTGCCAGCAGTTTAGACACAGAAGCGTCCACCGGGGAGCTGTTTTTT.

This clonotype was seen only a few times. The rearrangement links TRBV13 to TRBJ1-1; TRBD1 aligns across 8 bases. Germline CDR1 is PRHDT and CDR2 is FYEKMQ (reference sequence). This CDR3 spans 15 amino acids. V lost 2 bases to trimming and J lost 6 bases; unmatched junction nucleotides: 8. The chain's CDR3 is CASSLNMDRAPEAFF. CDR3 bases: TGTGCCAGCAGCTTAAACATGGACAGGGCCCCTGAAGCTTTCTTT.

In this sample, this clonotype turned up many times. This CDR3 reads CASSAAQGVPYGYTF. CDR3 DNA sequence: TGTGCCAGCAGCGCGGCACAGGGGGTTCCTTATGGCTACACCTTC. This chain connects TRBV9 to TRBJ1-2, with 8 positions matching TRBD1. V lost 3 bases to trimming and J lost 5 bases; unmatched junction nucleotides: 9. Germline CDR1 reads SGDLS; CDR2 reads YYNGEE. The CDR3 is made up of 15 amino acids.

This clonotype was observed a few times. V and J are TRBV30 and TRBJ1-5; D remains unclear. Germline lookup yields CDR1 GTSNPN and CDR2 SVGIG (reference sequence). The CDR3 is 14 amino acids. The V gene lost 0 bases and the J gene lost 3 bases, with 9 bases spanning the gap. The CDR3 nucleotides read TGTGCCTGGAGTGTAAGGGCGTTCAATCAGCCCCAGCATTTT. Protein product: CAWSVRAFNQPQHF.

This clonotype was recorded at least ten times. The rearrangement links TRBV4-2 to TRBJ2-3; D call uncertain. The germline V gene has CDR1 LGHNA and CDR2 YNFKEQ. Deletions cut 3 bases from V and 2 bases from J, with 9 bases between. The CDR3 totals 14 residues. The CDR3 sequence: CASSHGQHTDTQYF. Written as DNA, the CDR3 is TGTGCCAGCAGCCATGGGCAGCACACAGATACGCAGTATTTT.

This clonotype was observed many times. This chain connects TRBV6-1 to TRBJ2-7; D may match TRBD1 or TRBD2 (5 bases each). The V and J ends lost 2 bases and 0 bases respectively, with 20 bases between them. The CDR3 length is 18 residues. Germline loops: CDR1 MNHNS, CDR2 SASEGT. The CDR3 sequence: CASSEKSMRDGISYEQYF. CDR3 bases: TGTGCCAGCAGTGAAAAGTCTATGAGGGACGGCATCTCCTACGAGCAGTACTTC.

This clonotype was detected many times. This chain links TRBV7-9 with TRBJ2-5, with D maybe TRBD2 (6 bases). The V end was cut by 0 bases, the J end by 7 bases, with 15 bases between. The CDR3 extends over 15 amino acids. The V gene's germline CDR1 is SEHNR and CDR2 FQNEAQ (reference sequence). CDR3 protein: CASSLAGGPQWTQYF. The CDR3 nucleotides are TGTGCCAGCAGCTTAGCGGGAGGACCGCAGTGGACCCAGTACTTC.

This clonotype appeared a few times. The chain has TRBV9 and TRBJ2-7; 7 bases align to TRBD2. CDR1 is SGDLS, CDR2 YYNGEE, per germline. This CDR3 region has 16 residues. V gave up 4 bases and J gave up 1 base; unmatched junction bases: 11. CDR3 residues: CASSLGPKRGSYEQYF. The CDR3 DNA reads as TGTGCCAGCAGCCTCGGCCCAAAGCGGGGATCCTACGAGCAGTACTTC. The entire variable domain, with the rest obtained from reference TRBV9 and TRBJ2-7, is as follows: DSGVTQTPKHLITATGQRVTLRCSPRSGDLSVYWYQQSLDQGLQFLIQYYNGEERAKGNILERFSAQQFPDLHSELNLSSLELGDSALYFCASSLGPKRGSYEQYFGPGTRLTVT.

The V gene is TRBV3-1, the J gene TRBJ2-7; the D is unclear. This CDR3 spans 15 amino acids. Trimming shortened V by 0 bases and J by 0 bases, and 9 bases separated the two germline ends. Germline V CDR1 and CDR2: LGHDT, YNNKEL (reference sequence). The CDR3 nucleotides read TGTGCCAGCAGCCAAGATCGTCCCCGCTCCTACGAGCAGTACTTC. The encoded protein is CASSQDRPRSYEQYF.

This clonotype has at least ten counts. The chain employs TRBV5-1 and TRBJ2-1; D unclear. From germline, CDR1 is SGHRS and CDR2 YFSETQ. This CDR3 has 16 residues. V lost 1 base and J 2 bases, leaving 13 bases between the germline ends. The CDR3 DNA reads as TGCGCCAGCAGCTTGATCGTCTCAGGTGCCTACAATGAGCAGTTCTTC. It codes for CASSLIVSGAYNEQFF.

The J gene is TRBJ2-1, the V gene TRBV11-2, with D possibly matching TRBD1 (5 bases). CDR1 is SGHAT, CDR2 FQNNGV, per germline. Trimming cost V 1 base and J 12 bases, with 13 bases left between them. The length of the CDR3 is 13 residues. Written as DNA, the CDR3 is TGTGCCAGCAGCTTAGTGGCCGCTCAGGGGCAGTTCTTC. Protein product: CASSLVAAQGQFF.

The sample holds many counts of this clonotype. The chain employs TRBV7-2 and TRBJ2-7; D not certain. V was shortened by 2 bases and J by 2 bases, with 7 bases between the two germline ends. The CDR3 runs to 13 residues. Germline V gene data show CDR1 as SGHTA and CDR2 as FQGNSA. CDR3 nucleotide sequence: TGTGCCAGCAGCTTATCTGAGACCTACGAGCAGTACTTC. It encodes CASSLSETYEQYF.

This clonotype was recorded many times. V gene TRBV4-1 combines with J gene TRBJ1-5; maybe TRBD1 (5 bases). Germline V gene sequence: CDR1 MGHRA, CDR2 YSYEKL. Between the trimmed V and J ends, which lost 1 base and 3 bases, there was a span of 10 bases. The CDR3 is 15 amino acids. This chain's CDR3 is CASSQGRGVNQPQHF. The DNA of the CDR3 is TGCGCCAGCAGCCAAGGACGAGGGGTCAATCAGCCCCAGCATTTT.

This clonotype was counted at least ten times. The V and J genes are TRBV11-1 and TRBJ2-2; 7 bases match TRBD1. The CDR3 is 16 amino acids. V was clipped by 5 bases and J by 5 bases; unmatched bases: 11. Germline CDR1 reads SGHAT; CDR2 reads FQDESV (reference sequence). The CDR3 reads CASSHRGRRGTGELFF. The CDR3 coding sequence is TGTGCCAGCAGCCACAGGGGACGAAGGGGAACCGGGGAGCTGTTTTTT.

In this sample, this clonotype turned up a few times. The rearrangement joins TRBV5-1 to TRBJ2-7; either TRBD1 or TRBD2 may fit D (5 bases each). Germline V gene data show CDR1 as SGHRS and CDR2 as YFSETQ. This CDR3 contains 14 residues. Trimming pared 4 bases from V and 2 bases from J, leaving 13 bases between. The CDR3 here is CASSPGRKAYEQYF. CDR3 nucleotide sequence: TGCGCCAGCAGCCCGGGACGGAAAGCCTACGAGCAGTACTTC.

DNA for the CDR3: TGTGCCAGCAGTTCCCTCCCCGGGACAGGGTCCTACGAGCAGTACTTC. This encodes CASSSLPGTGSYEQYF. V usage is TRBV11-2 and J usage is TRBJ2-7, with TRBD1 identical over 9 bases. This CDR3 is 16 amino acids long. With V trimmed by 6 bases and J by 1 base, 10 bases remained unmatched. Germline CDR1 SGHAT, CDR2 FQNNGV. Full variable domain (rest looked up from reference TRBV11-2 and TRBJ2-7): EAGVAQSPRYKIIEKRQSVAFWCNPISGHATLYWYQQILGQGPKLLIQFQNNGVVDDSQLPKDRFSAERLKGVDSTLKIQPAKLEDSAVYLCASSSLPGTGSYEQYFGPGTRLTVT.

The genes are TRBV5-1 and TRBJ2-2, with TRBD1 matching 7 bases. Germline trimming cut 4 bases from V and 3 bases from J; bases unmatched to any gene: 3. Germline V CDR1 and CDR2: SGHRS, YFSETQ. The CDR3 extends over 14 amino acids. The CDR3 region has the DNA TGCGCCAGCAGCCAGGGACAGCACACCGGGGAGCTGTTTTTT. This encodes CASSQGQHTGELFF.

This clonotype showed up many times. The chain uses TRBV12-3 or TRBV12-4 and TRBJ2-7, with 13 bases matching TRBD2. The CDR3 length is 14 residues. V trimming: 5 bases; J trimming: 9 bases; junction bases outside the gene matches: 7. The CDR3 region has the DNA TGTGCCAGCAGTCCCGGACTAGCGGGAGAAGGGCAGTACTTC. This sequence encodes CASSPGLAGEGQYF.

This clonotype was seen ten or more times. This rearrangement joins TRBV7-2 to TRBJ2-7; 7 bases are a match to TRBD1. V was pared by 5 bases and J by 3 bases, with 10 bases of the junction left unmatched. The germline V gene has CDR1 SGHTA and CDR2 FQGNSA. The CDR3 is 15 amino acids. CDR3 bases: TGTGCCAGCAGCAAGGAGAGGGGGCTAATCTACGAGCAGTACTTC. Protein: CASSKERGLIYEQYF.